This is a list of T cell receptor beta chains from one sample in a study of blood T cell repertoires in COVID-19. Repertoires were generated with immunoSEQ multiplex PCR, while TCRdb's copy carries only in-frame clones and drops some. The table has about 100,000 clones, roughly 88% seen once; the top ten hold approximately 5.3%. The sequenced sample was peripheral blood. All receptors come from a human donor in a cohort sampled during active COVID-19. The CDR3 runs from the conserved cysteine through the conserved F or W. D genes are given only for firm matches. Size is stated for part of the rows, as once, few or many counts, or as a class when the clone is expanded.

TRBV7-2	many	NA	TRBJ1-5	TGTGCCAGCAGCTTAGTGACAGTTAGCAATCAGCCCCAGCATTTT	CASSLVTVSNQPQHF
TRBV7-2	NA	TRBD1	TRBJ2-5	TGTGCCAGCAGCGTGGGACAGAACCAAGAGACCCAGTACTTC	CASSVGQNQETQYF
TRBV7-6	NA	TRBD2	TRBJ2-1	TGTGCCAGCAGCAACCTAGCGGGAGTAAACAATGAGCAGTTCTTC	CASSNLAGVNNEQFF
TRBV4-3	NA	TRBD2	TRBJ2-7	TGCGCCAGCAGCCACGGAGGTGTGGGTAGCGGGAGAGACGAGCAGTACTTC	CASSHGGVGSGRDEQYF
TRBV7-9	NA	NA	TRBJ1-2	TGTGCCAGCAGCCCATTGTCAGGCCTCTATGGCTACACCTTC	CASSPLSGLYGYTF
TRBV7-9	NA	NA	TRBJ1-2	TGTGCCAGCAGCTCGGCGGCGGGGGTAGGCTATGGCTACACCTTC	CASSSAAGVGYGYTF
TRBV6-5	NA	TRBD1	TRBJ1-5	TGTGCCAGCAGAGGACAGGGTTTCAATCAGCCCCAGCATTTT	CASRGQGFNQPQHF
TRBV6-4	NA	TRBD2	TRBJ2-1	TGTGCCAGCAGTGCCGCCGGGGGGGAGAGGAATGAGCAGTTCTTC	CASSAAGGERNEQFF
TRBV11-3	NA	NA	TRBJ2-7	TGTGCCAGCAGCCCAGACCGGGACACAGCCTACGAGCAGTACTTC	CASSPDRDTAYEQYF
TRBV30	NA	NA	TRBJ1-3	TGTGCCTGGGCCGCGGGGGTGCGGAACACCATATATTTT	CAWAAGVRNTIYF
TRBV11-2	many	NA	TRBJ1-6	TGTGCCAGCAGCTTAGAAACAGGGATGAATTCACCCCTCCACTTT	CASSLETGMNSPLHF
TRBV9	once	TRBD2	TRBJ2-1	TGTGCCAGCAGCGTAGGATTGGGTACTAGCGGGAGGGCCCTTAACAATGAGCAGTTCTTC	CASSVGLGTSGRALNNEQFF
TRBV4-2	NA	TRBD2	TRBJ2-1	TGTGCCAGCAGCCGTGGACTAGCGGGAGACGAGCAGTTCTTC	CASSRGLAGDEQFF
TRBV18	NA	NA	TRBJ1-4	TGTGCCAGCGGTCCGACAGACTCTGCAACTAATGAAAAACTGTTTTTT	CASGPTDSATNEKLFF
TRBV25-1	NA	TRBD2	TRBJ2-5	TGTGCCAGCAGTGAAGCCCTCGGGACTAGCGGGTTGTTGGCCCAGTACTTC	CASSEALGTSGLLAQYF
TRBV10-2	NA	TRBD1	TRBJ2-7	TGCGCCAGCAGTGAGTCTAGGACAGGGATTCTCTACGAGCAGTACTTC	CASSESRTGILYEQYF
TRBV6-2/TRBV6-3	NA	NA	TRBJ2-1	TGTGCCAGCAGTTACAATTCCCCAACAGGTCACAATGAGCAGTTCTTC	CASSYNSPTGHNEQFF
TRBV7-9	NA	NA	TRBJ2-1	TGTGCCAGCAGCTTACGGCAGTCCGGGTCCTACAATGAGCAGTTCTTC	CASSLRQSGSYNEQFF
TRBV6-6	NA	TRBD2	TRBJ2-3	TGTGCCAGCAGTTACATTAGGGAGGGAACAGATACGCAGTATTTT	CASSYIREGTDTQYF
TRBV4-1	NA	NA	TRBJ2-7	TGCGCCAGCAGCCAAGTCGGCGGCTACGAGCAGTACTTC	CASSQVGGYEQYF
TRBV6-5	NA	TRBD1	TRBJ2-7	TGTGCCAGCAGTAACCGGGACAGGGGAAACGGCGAGCAGTACTTC	CASSNRDRGNGEQYF
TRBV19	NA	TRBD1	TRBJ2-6	TGTGCCAGTAGGGACAGGCCCTCTGGGGCCAACGTCCTGACTTTC	CASRDRPSGANVLTF
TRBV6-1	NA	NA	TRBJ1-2	TGTGCCAGCAGTGAAATTGCGACAGTCTATGGCTACACCTTC	CASSEIATVYGYTF
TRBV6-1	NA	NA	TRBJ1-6	TGTGCCAGCAGTGACCGGGGAACAGGGTCCGGTAATTCACCCCTCCACTTT	CASSDRGTGSGNSPLHF
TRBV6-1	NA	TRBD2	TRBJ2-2	TGTGCCAGCAGTGGCCCCGGGACTAGCGGGAGTAGGGGGGAGCTGTTTTTT	CASSGPGTSGSRGELFF
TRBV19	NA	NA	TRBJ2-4	TGTGCCAGTAGTACAGCGGAACCCAAAAACATTCAGTACTTC	CASSTAEPKNIQYF
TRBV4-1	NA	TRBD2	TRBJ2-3	TGCGCCAGCAGCCAGGGGACTAGCGGATTCACAGATACGCAGTATTTT	CASSQGTSGFTDTQYF
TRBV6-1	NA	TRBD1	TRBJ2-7	TGTGCCAGCAGTGAAACCCGACAGGGTGAGCAGTACTTC	CASSETRQGEQYF
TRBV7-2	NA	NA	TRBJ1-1	TGTGCCAGCAGCTCAAGAGCCGGGTCGAACACTGAAGCTTTCTTT	CASSSRAGSNTEAFF
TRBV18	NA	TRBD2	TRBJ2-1	TGTGCCAGCTCATCTCAAGGGACTAGCGGGATGGGTGAGCAGTTCTTC	CASSSQGTSGMGEQFF
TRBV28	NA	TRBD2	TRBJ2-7	TGTGCCAGCAGTTTATGGGGGGGACTAGCGGGAGGGCTGGTGGACTACGAGCAGTACTTC	CASSLWGGLAGGLVDYEQYF
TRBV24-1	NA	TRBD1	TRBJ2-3	TGTGCCACCAGTGAATTGACAGGGGGGGCCACAGATACGCAGTATTTT	CATSELTGGATDTQYF
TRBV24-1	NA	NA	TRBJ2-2	TGTGCCACCAGTATGCGGGCGAACACCGGGGAGCTGTTTTTT	CATSMRANTGELFF
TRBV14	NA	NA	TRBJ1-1	TGTGCCAGCAGCCAATGGGTCCGGGGGGCGAACACTGAAGCTTTCTTT	CASSQWVRGANTEAFF
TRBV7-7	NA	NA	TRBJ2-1	TGTGCCAGCAGCCCACACACCTACAATGAGCAGTTCTTC	CASSPHTYNEQFF
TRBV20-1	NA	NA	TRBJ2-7	TGCAGTGCTAGTTCCGGCAGGGGACGCTCCTACGAGCAGTACTTC	CSASSGRGRSYEQYF
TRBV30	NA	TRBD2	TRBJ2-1	TGTGCCTGGAGTGTAAGCGGGATTGTTTACAATGAGCAGTTCTTC	CAWSVSGIVYNEQFF
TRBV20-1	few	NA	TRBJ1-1	TGCAGTGCTAGTTTCGCTGTGTTTGCAGGGGAAGCTTTCTTT	CSASFAVFAGEAFF
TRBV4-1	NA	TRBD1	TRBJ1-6	TGCGCCAGCAGCCGAGGACAGGCGCGCTCCTATAATTCACCCCTCCACTTT	CASSRGQARSYNSPLHF
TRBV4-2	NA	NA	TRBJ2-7	TGTGCCAGCAGCCAAGATGCGGCGGGACCTTACGAGCAGTACTTC	CASSQDAAGPYEQYF
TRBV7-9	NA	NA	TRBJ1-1	TGTGCCAGCAGCCCTAAGTACAGGCATAACACTGAAGCTTTCTTT	CASSPKYRHNTEAFF
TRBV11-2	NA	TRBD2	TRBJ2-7	TGTGCCAGCAGCACTAGCGGGAGCATCTACGAGCAGTACTTC	CASSTSGSIYEQYF
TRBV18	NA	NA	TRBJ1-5	TGTGCCAGCTCACCATCTTCTTCAGTGAGCAATCAGCCCCAGCATTTT	CASSPSSSVSNQPQHF
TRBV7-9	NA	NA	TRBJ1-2	TGTGCCAGCAGCCCCAGGGTTTACTATGGCTACACCTTC	CASSPRVYYGYTF
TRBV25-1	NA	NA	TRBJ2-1	TGTGCCAGCAGTGGGGCCGGGAACTACAATGAGCAGTTCTTC	CASSGAGNYNEQFF
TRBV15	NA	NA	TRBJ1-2	TGTGCCACCAGCAGAGATCGAAACAGTCCCGGAGGTGGCTACACCTTC	CATSRDRNSPGGGYTF
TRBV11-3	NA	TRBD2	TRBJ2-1	TGTGCCAGCAGCTCGGGACTAGCGGGAGGCCAAGAGCAGTTCTTC	CASSSGLAGGQEQFF
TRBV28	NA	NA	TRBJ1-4	TGTGCCAGCAGTCGGAGTCCCTCGGAACTGTTTTTT	CASSRSPSELFF
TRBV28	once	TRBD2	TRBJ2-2	TGTGCCAGCAGTTTACCAGGACTAGCGGGATCCGGGGAGCTGTTTTTT	CASSLPGLAGSGELFF
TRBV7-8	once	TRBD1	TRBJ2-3	TGTGCCAGCAGCTTTCCGGGACAGGGCATCACAGATACGCAGTATTTT	CASSFPGQGITDTQYF
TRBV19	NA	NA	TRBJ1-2	TGTGCCAGTACCCCAGAAAGAAGAAACTATGGCTACACCTTC	CASTPERRNYGYTF
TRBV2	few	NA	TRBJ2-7	TGTGCCAGCAAGGAGGACAGCCCCTACGAGCAGTACTTC	CASKEDSPYEQYF
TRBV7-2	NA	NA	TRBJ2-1	TGTGCCAGCGTGACTTCCGGCGTCTGGAATGAGCAGTTCTTC	CASVTSGVWNEQFF
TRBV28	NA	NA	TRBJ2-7	TGTGCCGTCCTACCCGTAAGGGGTTACCCTACGGAGCAGTACTTC	CAVLPVRGYPTEQYF
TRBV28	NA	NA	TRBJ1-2	TGTGCCAGCAGCGTCAACTATGGCTACACCTTC	CASSVNYGYTF
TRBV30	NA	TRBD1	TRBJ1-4	TGTGCCTGGAGTAGAGGGACAGGGGGAGGTGAAAAACTGTTTTTT	CAWSRGTGGGEKLFF
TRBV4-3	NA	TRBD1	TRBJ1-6	TGCGCCAGCAGCCATGGGACAGGTCGGGGTAATTCACCCCTCCACTTT	CASSHGTGRGNSPLHF
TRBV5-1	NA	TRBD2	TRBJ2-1	TGCGCCAGCAGCTTCGGGCGGGGGGGGCACAATGAGCAGTTCTTC	CASSFGRGGHNEQFF
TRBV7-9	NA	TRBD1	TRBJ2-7	TGTGCCAGCACCCCCATCGACAGGGTCCACGAGCAGTACTTC	CASTPIDRVHEQYF